The source of this TCR beta chain is a study of blood T cell repertoires in COVID-19. Turning to the study itself: T cells, B-cell-depleted T cells, or PBMCs supplied cDNA or gDNA.

CDR3 length equals 13 residues. Trimming cost V 1 base and J 4 bases; bases outside gene matches: 0. Methods used by the authors: Estimates of nucleated cell counts were drawn from the amplification of reference gene primers. Sequencing was performed with immunoSEQ multiplex PCR; in TCRdb, only in-frame clones are kept and a portion is missing. The D gene and trimming were derived from the DNA, and the V and J assignments and clone size from that table. The repertoire has about 180,000 clones, approximately 85% of them found once; the top ten carry roughly 11%. This clone was seen only once. The source is a human donor with active or convalescent COVID-19. The donor label of this sample is uncertain. Material: peripheral blood. V and J are TRBV12-3 or TRBV12-4 and TRBJ2-5, with TRBD1 matching over 7 bases. Written as DNA, the CDR3 is TGTGCCAGCAGTTTAGACAGGGGAGAGACCCAGTACTTC. It yields the protein CASSLDRGETQYF.